This TCR beta chain was observed in a study of patients and donors after allogeneic stem cell transplantation. A single record per CDR3 protein comes from TCRdb applying MiXCR to the RT-PCR reads. In the table there are more than 850,000 distinct CDR3 sequences, approximately 18% of which are singletons. The germline V gene encodes CDR1 SQVTM and CDR2 ANQGSEA. CDR3 length: 13 amino acids. V was cut by 4 bases and J by 5 bases, with 13 bases left in between. The sequenced sample consisted of blood, either unsorted or a sorted T cell fraction (not recorded which). The receptor's source is a human donor who was either an allogeneic HSCT recipient or a stem cell or donor lymphocyte infusion donor (not recorded which). It is not recorded whose cells these are; they may come from a transplant donor. The genes are TRBV29-1 and TRBJ2-3; D is possibly TRBD2 (6 bases). For the CDR3, the DNA is TGCAGCGTTGTAACGGGGGTGGTAGATACGCAGTATTTT. Amino acid sequence: CSVVTGVVDTQYF.